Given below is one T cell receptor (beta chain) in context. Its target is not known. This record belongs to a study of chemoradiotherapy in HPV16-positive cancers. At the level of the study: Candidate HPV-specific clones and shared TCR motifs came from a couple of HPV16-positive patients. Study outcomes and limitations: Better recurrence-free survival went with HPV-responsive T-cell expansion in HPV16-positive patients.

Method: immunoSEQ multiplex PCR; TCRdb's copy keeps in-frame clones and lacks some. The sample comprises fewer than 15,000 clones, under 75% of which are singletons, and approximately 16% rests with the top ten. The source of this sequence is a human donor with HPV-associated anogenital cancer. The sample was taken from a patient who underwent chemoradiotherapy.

CDR3 DNA: TGTGCCAGCAGCCAAGAGGCTAGCGGATCCTACGAGCAGTACTTC. Protein product: CASSQEASGSYEQYF. The chain uses TRBV4-2 and TRBJ2-7; 7 positions agree with TRBD2. CDR3 size: 15 residues. Germline assignment: CDR1 LGHNA and CDR2 YNFKEQ. V was pared by 0 bases and J by 1 base, with 3 bases of the junction left unmatched.